This TCR beta chain comes out of a study of blood T cell repertoires in COVID-19. This clone was observed once. Germline CDR1 KGHSH, CDR2 LQKENI. The CDR3 is made up of 15 amino acids. Trimming removed 8 bases from V and 4 bases from J, with 20 bases in between. Per the authors' pipeline: Amplification from reference gene primers served as the basis for estimated nucleated cell counts. The data were produced by immunoSEQ multiplex PCR, yet TCRdb's version contains in-frame clones alone and is incomplete. The V and J calls and clone size were taken over from that table, and D and trimming were inferred from the DNA. This sample has approximately 350,000 clones, with 75% to 90% found just once. Two negative PCRs, clearance, or symptom resolution characterized the recovered Cohort 3 donors.

The receptor's source is a young man who had recovered from COVID-19. The V gene is TRBV18, the J gene TRBJ1-2, with D maybe TRBD1 (6 bases). The sample comprised PBMCs or T cells enriched from blood (not recorded which). The CDR3 coding sequence is TGTGCCAGCGCGTATCTGGGGGCGCTCGGCTATGGCTACACCTTC. This gives the protein CASAYLGALGYGYTF.